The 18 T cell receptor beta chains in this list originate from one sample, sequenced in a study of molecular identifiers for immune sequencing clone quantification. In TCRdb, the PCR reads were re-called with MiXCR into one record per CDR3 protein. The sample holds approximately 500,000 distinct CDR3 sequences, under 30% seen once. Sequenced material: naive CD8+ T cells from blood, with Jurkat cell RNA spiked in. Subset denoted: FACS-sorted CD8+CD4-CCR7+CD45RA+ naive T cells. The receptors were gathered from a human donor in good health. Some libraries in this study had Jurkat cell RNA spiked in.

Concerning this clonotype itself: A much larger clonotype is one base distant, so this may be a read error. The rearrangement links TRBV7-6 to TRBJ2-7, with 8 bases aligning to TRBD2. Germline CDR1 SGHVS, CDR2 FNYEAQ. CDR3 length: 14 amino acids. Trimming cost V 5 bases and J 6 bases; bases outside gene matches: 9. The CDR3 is CASSAPGLGGEQYF. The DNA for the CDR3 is TGTGCCAGCAGCGCCCCGGGACTAGGGGGCGAGCAGTACTTC.

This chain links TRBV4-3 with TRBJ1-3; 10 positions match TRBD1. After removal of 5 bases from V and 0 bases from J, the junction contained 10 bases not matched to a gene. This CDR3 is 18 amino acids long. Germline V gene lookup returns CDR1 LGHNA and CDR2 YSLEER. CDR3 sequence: CASSSSGTGDPSGNTIYF. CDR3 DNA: TGCGCCAGCAGCTCCTCGGGGACAGGGGACCCCTCTGGAAACACCATATATTTT.

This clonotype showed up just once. The chain's CDR3 is CSARGDTFGPFYEQYF. The CDR3 DNA reads as TGCAGTGCTAGAGGGGACACGTTCGGGCCTTTCTACGAGCAGTACTTC. The rearrangement joins TRBV20-1 to TRBJ2-7, with D possibly being TRBD1 (6 bases). The CDR3 runs to 16 residues. The germline V gene has CDR1 DFQATT and CDR2 SNEGSKA (reference sequence). Deletions cut 1 base from V and 3 bases from J, with 19 bases between.

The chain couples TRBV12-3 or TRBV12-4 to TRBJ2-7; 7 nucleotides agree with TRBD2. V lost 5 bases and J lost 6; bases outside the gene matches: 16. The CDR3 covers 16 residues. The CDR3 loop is CASSPGGKDWTFEQYF. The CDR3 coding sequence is TGTGCCAGCAGTCCCGGGGGGAAGGATTGGACCTTCGAGCAGTACTTC.

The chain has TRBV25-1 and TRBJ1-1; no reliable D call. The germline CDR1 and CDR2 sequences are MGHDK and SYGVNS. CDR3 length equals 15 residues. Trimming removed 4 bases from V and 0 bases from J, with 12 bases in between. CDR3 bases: TGTGCCAGCAGTGTCAACAGCCCAATGAACACTGAAGCTTTCTTT. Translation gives CASSVNSPMNTEAFF.

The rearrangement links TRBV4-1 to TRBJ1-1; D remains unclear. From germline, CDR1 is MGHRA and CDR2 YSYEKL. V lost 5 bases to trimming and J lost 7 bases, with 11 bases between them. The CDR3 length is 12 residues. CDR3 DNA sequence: TGCGCCAGCAGCACCTTGACACATGAAGCTTTCTTT. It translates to CASSTLTHEAFF.

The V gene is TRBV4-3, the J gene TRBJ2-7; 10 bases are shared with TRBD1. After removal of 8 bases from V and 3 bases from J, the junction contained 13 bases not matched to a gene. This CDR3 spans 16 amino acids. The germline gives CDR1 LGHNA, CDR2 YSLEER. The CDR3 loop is CASGLSRDRGRYEQYF. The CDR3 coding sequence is TGCGCCAGCGGTCTATCCCGGGACAGGGGTCGCTACGAGCAGTACTTC.

CDR3 in amino acids: CASSRYPGTTPEAFF. CDR3 coding DNA: TGTGCCAGCAGCCGCTATCCCGGGACAACTCCTGAAGCTTTCTTT. The chain links TRBV7-9 to TRBJ1-1; tentative D call: TRBD1 (6 bases). The CDR3 is made up of 15 amino acids. Germline CDR1 SEHNR, CDR2 FQNEAQ (reference sequence). V lost 5 bases to trimming and J lost 6 bases, with 19 bases between them.

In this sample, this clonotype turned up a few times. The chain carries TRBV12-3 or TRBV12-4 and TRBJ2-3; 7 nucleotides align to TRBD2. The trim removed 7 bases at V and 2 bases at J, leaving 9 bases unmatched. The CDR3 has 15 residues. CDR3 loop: CASTPGSGTTDTQYF. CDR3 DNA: TGTGCCAGCACCCCGGGGAGCGGGACCACAGATACGCAGTATTTT.

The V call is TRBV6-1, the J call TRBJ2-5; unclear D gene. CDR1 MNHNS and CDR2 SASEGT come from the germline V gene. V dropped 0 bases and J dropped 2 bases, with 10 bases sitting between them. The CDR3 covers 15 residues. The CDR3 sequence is CASSEARSGQETQYF. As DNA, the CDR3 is TGTGCCAGCAGTGAAGCGCGTTCAGGACAAGAGACCCAGTACTTC.

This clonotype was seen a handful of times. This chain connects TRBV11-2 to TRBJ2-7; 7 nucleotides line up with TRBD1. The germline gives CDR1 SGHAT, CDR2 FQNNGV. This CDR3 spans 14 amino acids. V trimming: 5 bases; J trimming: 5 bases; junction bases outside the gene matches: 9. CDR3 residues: CASSISTGFDEQYF. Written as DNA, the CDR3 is TGTGCCAGCAGCATATCGACAGGGTTCGACGAGCAGTACTTC.

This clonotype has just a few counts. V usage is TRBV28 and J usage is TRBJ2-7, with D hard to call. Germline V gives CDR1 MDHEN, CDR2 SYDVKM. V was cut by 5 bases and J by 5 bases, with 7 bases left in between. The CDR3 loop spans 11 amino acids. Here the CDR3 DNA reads TGTGCCAGCAGTCGCACAGACGAGCAGTACTTC. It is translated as CASSRTDEQYF.

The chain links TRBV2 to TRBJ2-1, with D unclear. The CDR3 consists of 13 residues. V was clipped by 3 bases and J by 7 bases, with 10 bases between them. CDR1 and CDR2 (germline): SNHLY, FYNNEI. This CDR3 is CASSEYKVNEQFF. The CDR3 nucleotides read TGTGCCAGCAGTGAGTATAAAGTGAATGAGCAGTTCTTC.

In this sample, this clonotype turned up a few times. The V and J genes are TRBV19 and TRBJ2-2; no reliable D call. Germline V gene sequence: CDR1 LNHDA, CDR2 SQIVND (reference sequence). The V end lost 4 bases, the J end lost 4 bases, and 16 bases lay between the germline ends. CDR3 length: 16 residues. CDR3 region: CASSTPSNWVTGELFF. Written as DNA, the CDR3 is TGTGCCAGTAGTACCCCCTCAAACTGGGTCACCGGGGAGCTGTTTTTT.

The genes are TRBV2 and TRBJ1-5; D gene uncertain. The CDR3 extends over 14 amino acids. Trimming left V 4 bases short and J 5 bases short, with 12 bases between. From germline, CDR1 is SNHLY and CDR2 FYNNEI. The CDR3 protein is CASSGRVEDQPQHF. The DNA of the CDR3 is TGTGCCAGCAGTGGAAGGGTGGAGGATCAGCCCCAGCATTTT.

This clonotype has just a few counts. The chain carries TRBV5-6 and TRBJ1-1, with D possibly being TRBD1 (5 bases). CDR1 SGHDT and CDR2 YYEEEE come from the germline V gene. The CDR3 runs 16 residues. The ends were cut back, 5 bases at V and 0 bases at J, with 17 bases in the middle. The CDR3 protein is CASRFQRTPMNTEAFF. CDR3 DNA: TGTGCCAGCAGGTTCCAGAGGACACCCATGAACACTGAAGCTTTCTTT. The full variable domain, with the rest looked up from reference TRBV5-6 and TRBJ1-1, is DAGVTQSPTHLIKTRGQQVTLRCSPKSGHDTVSWYQQALGQGPQFIFQYYEEEERQRGNFPDRFSGHQFPNYSSELNVNALLLGDSALYLCASRFQRTPMNTEAFFGQGTRLTVV.

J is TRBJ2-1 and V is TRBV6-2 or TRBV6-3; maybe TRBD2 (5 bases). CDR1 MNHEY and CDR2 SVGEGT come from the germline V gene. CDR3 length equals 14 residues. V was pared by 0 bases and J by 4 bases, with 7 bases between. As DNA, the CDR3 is TGTGCCAGCAGTTACTCGATAGCGTACAATGAGCAGTTCTTC. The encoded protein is CASSYSIAYNEQFF.

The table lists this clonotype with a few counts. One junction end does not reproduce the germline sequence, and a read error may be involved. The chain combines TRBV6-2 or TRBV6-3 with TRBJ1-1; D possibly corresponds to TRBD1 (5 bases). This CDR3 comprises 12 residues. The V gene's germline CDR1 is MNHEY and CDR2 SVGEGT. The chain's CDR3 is CANSYDSSEAFF. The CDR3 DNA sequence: TGTGCCAACAGTTACGACAGCTCTGAAGCTTTCTTT.